Listed below are T cell receptor beta chains from one sample, sequenced in a study of blood T cell repertoires in COVID-19. Sequenced by immunoSEQ multiplex PCR; TCRdb stores in-frame clones only, minus some. The sample has over 30,000 clones; less than 90% are singletons. The source material was peripheral blood. The receptors originated from a woman aged 60-70 years with active COVID-19. CDR3s include the opening cysteine and the closing phenylalanine or tryptophan. Fields, in order: J gene, D gene, V gene, clone size, CDR3 protein, CDR3 DNA. A D gene is named only where the DNA matches it firmly. The size field is filled for only some rows; it gives once, few, many or a size class.

>TRBJ1-5|-|TRBV21-1|-
CASSTVNQPQHF
TGTGCCAGCAGCACCGTGAATCAGCCCCAGCATTTT
>TRBJ2-7|-|TRBV6-5|-
CASRRTAAPYEQYF
TGTGCCAGCAGGCGGACAGCAGCCCCCTACGAGCAGTACTTC
>TRBJ1-6|-|TRBV10-2|-
CASTIDQDSPLHF
TGCGCCAGCACGATAGACCAGGATTCACCCCTCCACTTT
>TRBJ2-1|-|TRBV7-9|-
CASSVTPLGSYTNEQFF
TGTGCCAGCAGCGTGACTCCACTCGGATCCTACACCAATGAGCAGTTCTTC
>TRBJ2-5|TRBD2|TRBV5-4|-
CASSFSGGQETQYF
TGTGCCAGCAGCTTTTCGGGGGGCCAAGAGACCCAGTACTTC
>TRBJ2-7|-|TRBV3-1/TRBV3-2|-
CASSQTMTYEQYF
TGTGCCAGCAGCCAGACAATGACCTACGAGCAGTACTTC
>TRBJ2-3|TRBD2|TRBV29-1|-
CSVEGREGHTDTQYF
TGCAGCGTTGAGGGGCGGGAGGGCCACACAGATACGCAGTATTTT
>TRBJ1-3|-|TRBV5-1|-
CASSLETARSGNTIYF
TGCGCCAGCAGCTTGGAGACAGCCCGCTCTGGAAACACCATATATTTT
>TRBJ2-7|TRBD2|TRBV19|-
CASSISGAAYEQYF
TGTGCCAGTAGTATTAGCGGGGCTGCCTACGAGCAGTACTTC
>TRBJ2-7|-|TRBV7-2|once
CASSLNPGRYEQYF
TGTGCCAGCAGCTTAAACCCAGGGCGCTACGAGCAGTACTTC
>TRBJ2-7|TRBD2|TRBV6-1|-
CASSVDGTSGIYEQYF
TGTGCCAGCAGTGTCGACGGGACTAGCGGAATTTACGAGCAGTACTTC
>TRBJ2-5|-|TRBV5-6|-
CASSLAPGLGETQYF
TGTGCCAGCAGCTTGGCCCCGGGACTGGGAGAGACCCAGTACTTC
>TRBJ2-5|TRBD1|TRBV24-1|-
CATSDRTGDPGETQYF
TGTGCCACCAGTGATCGGACAGGAGACCCGGGAGAGACCCAGTACTTC
>TRBJ2-1|-|TRBV14|few
CASSQGPGSSYNEQFF
TGTGCCAGCAGCCAAGGTCCAGGAAGCTCCTACAATGAGCAGTTCTTC
>TRBJ2-5|TRBD2|TRBV10-3|-
CAISEGGLAGVRETQYF
TGTGCCATCAGTGAGGGGGGACTAGCGGGAGTGAGAGAGACCCAGTACTTC
>TRBJ2-1|-|TRBV5-1|few
CASSLESGGYNEQFF
TGCGCCAGCAGCTTGGAGAGCGGAGGCTACAATGAGCAGTTCTTC
>TRBJ1-5|TRBD1|TRBV7-8|few
CASSLGINRGLEPQHF
TGTGCCAGCAGCTTAGGTATTAACAGGGGGTTAGAGCCCCAGCATTTT
>TRBJ1-5|TRBD1|TRBV7-2|-
CASSSSRDRRTWNQPQHF
TGTGCCAGCAGCTCCTCACGGGACAGGAGAACCTGGAATCAGCCCCAGCATTTT
>TRBJ1-5|TRBD1|TRBV9|-
CASSGGTGPNQPQHF
TGTGCCAGCAGCGGGGGGACAGGCCCAAATCAGCCCCAGCATTTT
>TRBJ2-1|TRBD2|TRBV7-6|once
CASSPLAGGAYNEQFF
TGTGCCAGCAGCCCCTTAGCGGGGGGGGCCTACAATGAGCAGTTCTTC